The 11 T cell receptor beta chains given below trace back to one sample, sequenced in a study of T cells after yellow fever vaccination (dated by TCRdb to between 2019 and 2020). The treatment or condition tag for this specimen amounts to: live attenuated yellow fever vaccine strain. Library generation was performed with 5' RACE. The run used an Illumina HiSeq 2500. TCRdb reanalyzed the raw reads on its own, using fastp at Q25 for trimming and MiXCR for clone calling, and kept in-frame beta chains. Identical CDR3 protein sequences are pooled into one entry, listed with their most common genes and DNA. In all, the sample holds around 150,000 distinct CDR3 sequences, and almost 7% of those were seen once. 2.5% to 3% of the sample is held by the ten biggest clonotypes. The sequencing here drew on CD4+ T cells sorted from PBMCs, taken about 5 days after the first yellow fever vaccination. These receptor sequences come from a man between 18 and 35 years old who received the YFV17D yellow fever vaccine.

This clonotype was recorded many times. The CDR3 DNA sequence: TGTGCCAGCAGCCCTGGACAGGGGGCGAGTAGGGACACTGAAGCTTTCTTT. Its protein is CASSPGQGASRDTEAFF. J is TRBJ1-1 and V is TRBV3-1, with TRBD1 identical over 11 bases. CDR3 length: 17 amino acids. CDR1 and CDR2 (germline): LGHDT, YNNKEL (reference sequence). Germline trimming cut 4 bases from V and 3 bases from J; bases unmatched to any gene: 10.

The table lists this clonotype with a few counts. The gene calls are TRBV7-2 and TRBJ1-1; no clear D gene. Germline V gives CDR1 SGHTA, CDR2 FQGNSA. This CDR3 is built from 19 residues. The ends were cut back, 0 bases at V and 0 bases at J, with 20 bases in the middle. CDR3 nucleotide sequence: TGTGCCAGCAGCTTAGCGGGCAGTCGCACCTTTTTAATGAACACTGAAGCTTTCTTT. Translating it yields CASSLAGSRTFLMNTEAFF.

The chain employs TRBV11-1 and TRBJ2-7; D may be TRBD1 (6 bases). CDR3 length: 12 residues. CDR1 is SGHAT, CDR2 FQDESV, per germline (reference sequence). The ends were cut back, 2 bases at V and 6 bases at J, with 8 bases in the middle. CDR3 region: CASSLQGREQYF. The CDR3 region has the DNA TGTGCCAGCAGCTTACAGGGGCGCGAGCAGTACTTC.

The chain combines TRBV18 with TRBJ2-3; no definite D call. The germline gives CDR1 KGHSH, CDR2 LQKENI. This CDR3 has 14 amino acids. Trimming removed 3 bases from V and 2 bases from J, with 9 bases in between. DNA for the CDR3: TGTGCCAGCTCACCGCAGATACACACAGATACGCAGTATTTT. It specifies CASSPQIHTDTQYF. Variable domain in full (rest from reference TRBV18 and TRBJ2-3): NAGVMQNPRHLVRRRGQEARLRCSPMKGHSHVYWYRQLPEEGLKFMVYLQKENIIDESGMPKERFSAEFPKEGPSILRIQQVVRGDSAAYFCASSPQIHTDTQYFGPGTRLTVL.

A few counts support this clonotype. The chain couples TRBV19 to TRBJ1-1; D uncertain. The CDR3 has 16 amino acids. The V end was cut by 4 bases, the J end by 0 bases, with 15 bases between. From germline, CDR1 is LNHDA and CDR2 SQIVND (reference sequence). The CDR3 here is CASSSPGRTLNTEAFF. CDR3 bases: TGTGCCAGTAGTAGCCCCGGGCGGACCTTGAACACTGAAGCTTTCTTT.

The V call is TRBV9, the J call TRBJ1-1; weak D call: TRBD1 (6 bases). The V end lost 5 bases, the J end lost 7 bases, and 18 bases lay between the germline ends. The germline V gene encodes CDR1 SGDLS and CDR2 YYNGEE. CDR3 length: 14 amino acids. The CDR3 DNA sequence: TGTGCCAGCAGTCTTTCAGGGGAATCGGTTGAAGCTTTCTTT. This sequence encodes CASSLSGESVEAFF.

Here the CDR3 DNA reads TGTGCCAGCAGTGAGATTACTGAGGGGTTACCCTACACCTTC. Translated, it gives CASSEITEGLPYTF. The chain recombines TRBV25-1 with TRBJ1-2; the D gene is possibly TRBD1 (5 bases). V lost 3 bases and J 10 bases, leaving 18 bases between the germline ends. The CDR3 spans 14 residues. The germline V gene has CDR1 MGHDK and CDR2 SYGVNS.

The CDR3: CASSPDTGNTIYF. The DNA for the CDR3 is TGCGCCAGCAGCCCGGACACGGGAAACACCATATATTTT. The chain carries TRBV5-1 and TRBJ1-3, with D possibly TRBD1 on 5 matching bases. Germline V gene sequence: CDR1 SGHRS, CDR2 YFSETQ. Trimming shortened V by 4 bases and J by 4 bases, and 9 bases separated the two germline ends. The CDR3 is 13 amino acids.

This chain uses TRBV7-3 with TRBJ2-1; no clear D gene. V lost 1 base and J lost 0, with 7 bases in between. CDR1 and CDR2 from the germline V gene are SGHTA and FQGTGA. The CDR3 covers 15 residues. The CDR3: CASSLKVGSYNEQFF. Here the CDR3 DNA reads TGTGCCAGCAGCTTAAAGGTGGGCTCCTACAATGAGCAGTTCTTC.

This clonotype was counted many times. The chain couples TRBV20-1 to TRBJ2-4; a weak D match, TRBD2 (6 bases). Germline loops: CDR1 DFQATT, CDR2 SNEGSKA (reference sequence). CDR3 size: 12 residues. Deletions cut 7 bases from V and 3 bases from J, with 10 bases between. CDR3 coding DNA: TGCAGTGTTCCGACTAGCAAAAACATTCAGTACTTC. Amino acid sequence: CSVPTSKNIQYF.

V and J are TRBV19 and TRBJ2-2; D uncertain. This CDR3 is 13 amino acids long. V was shortened by 2 bases and J by 7 bases, with 8 bases between the two germline ends. CDR1 LNHDA and CDR2 SQIVND come from the germline V gene (reference sequence). The CDR3 sequence is CASSISGGGELFF. In nucleotides, the CDR3 is TGTGCCAGTAGTATATCCGGCGGCGGGGAGCTGTTTTTT.